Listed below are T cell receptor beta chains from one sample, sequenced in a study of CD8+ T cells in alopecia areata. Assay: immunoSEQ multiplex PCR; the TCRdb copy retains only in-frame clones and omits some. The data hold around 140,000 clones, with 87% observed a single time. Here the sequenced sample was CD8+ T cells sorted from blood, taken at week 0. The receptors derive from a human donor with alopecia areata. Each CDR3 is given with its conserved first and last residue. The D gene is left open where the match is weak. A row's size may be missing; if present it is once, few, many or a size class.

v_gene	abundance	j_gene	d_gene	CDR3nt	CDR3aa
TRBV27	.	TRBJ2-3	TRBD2	TGTGTCAGCAGTTTCTTTGGGGCGGGAGCACAAGATACGCAGTATTTT	CVSSFFGAGAQDTQYF
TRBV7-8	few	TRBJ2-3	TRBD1	TGTGCCAGCAGCTTAACAGGGGCGATGTACACAGATACGCAGTATTTT	CASSLTGAMYTDTQYF
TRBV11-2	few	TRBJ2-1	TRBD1	TGTGCCAGCAGCGACACTACAGGGGCCACTGAGCAGTTCTTC	CASSDTTGATEQFF
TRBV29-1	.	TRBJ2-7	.	TGCAGCGTTGAATTGCCCGGTAGGACCTACGAGCAGTACTTC	CSVELPGRTYEQYF
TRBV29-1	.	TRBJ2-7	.	TGCAGCGTTGATCGGCCCAGCTCCTACGAGCAGTACTTC	CSVDRPSSYEQYF
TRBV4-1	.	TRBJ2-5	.	TGCGCCAGCAGCCAAGTACGACTAGGGGCTGAAGAGACCCAGTACTTC	CASSQVRLGAEETQYF
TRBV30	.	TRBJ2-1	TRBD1	TGTGCCTGGACACCGGGACAGGGCTACAATGAGCAGTTCTTC	CAWTPGQGYNEQFF
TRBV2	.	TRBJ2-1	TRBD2	TGTGCCAGCAGCACTCTAGCGGGCTCCTACAATGAGCAGTTCTTC	CASSTLAGSYNEQFF
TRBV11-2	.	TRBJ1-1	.	TGTGCCAGCAGCCATAGTGACATGAACACTGAAGCTTTCTTT	CASSHSDMNTEAFF
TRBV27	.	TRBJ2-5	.	TGTGCCAGCAGTTTATCGATTATGATGGAGACCCAGTACTTC	CASSLSIMMETQYF
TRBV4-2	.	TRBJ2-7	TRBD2	TGTGCCAGCAGCCAAGATGTCGAGCGGGGGGACTACGAGCAGTACTTC	CASSQDVERGDYEQYF
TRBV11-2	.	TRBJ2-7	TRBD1	TGTGCCAGCAGCCCGACAGGGGGTTACTACGAGCAGTACTTC	CASSPTGGYYEQYF
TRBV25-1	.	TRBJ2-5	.	TGTGCCAGACGGTCCTCCCAAGGGACCCAGTACTTC	CARRSSQGTQYF
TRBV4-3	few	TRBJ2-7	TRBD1	TGCGCCAGCAGCGGGACAGGTCGAGGCGAGCAGTACTTC	CASSGTGRGEQYF
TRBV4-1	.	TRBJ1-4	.	TGCGCCAGCAGCCAAGGAATGGGTTCCAATGAAAAACTGTTTTTT	CASSQGMGSNEKLFF
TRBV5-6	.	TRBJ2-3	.	TGTGCCAGCAGCTCCCCTCACACAGATACGCAGTATTTT	CASSSPHTDTQYF
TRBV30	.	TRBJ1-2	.	TGTGCCTGGCTGGAGTATGGCTACACCTTC	CAWLEYGYTF
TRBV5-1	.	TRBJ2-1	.	TGCGCCAGCAGCTTGGCAGGGCTTAACCGGGAGCAGTTCTTC	CASSLAGLNREQFF
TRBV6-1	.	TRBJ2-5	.	TGTGCCAGCAGGAGACGGGGGCTGGATGACGGGACCCAGTACTTC	CASRRRGLDDGTQYF
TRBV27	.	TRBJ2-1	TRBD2	TGTGCCAGCAGTCCCCTAGCGGGAGGAATCAATGAGCAGTTCTTC	CASSPLAGGINEQFF
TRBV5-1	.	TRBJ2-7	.	TGCGCCAGCAGTAGGTACGAGCAGTACTTC	CASSRYEQYF
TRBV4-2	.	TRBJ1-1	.	TGTGCCAGCAGCCAAGATCGCGGCGTCTTGAACACTGAAGCTTTCTTT	CASSQDRGVLNTEAFF
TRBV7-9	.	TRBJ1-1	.	TGTGCCAGCAAAGGTCCTTATGAGAACACTGAAGCTTTCTTT	CASKGPYENTEAFF
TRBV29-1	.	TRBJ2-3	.	TGCAGCGTTGAAGGGTACAGGGCTAGCACAGATACGCAGTATTTT	CSVEGYRASTDTQYF
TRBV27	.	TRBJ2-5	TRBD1	TGTGCCAGCAGTTTATTCGACAGGGCCAGTGAGACCCAGTACTTC	CASSLFDRASETQYF